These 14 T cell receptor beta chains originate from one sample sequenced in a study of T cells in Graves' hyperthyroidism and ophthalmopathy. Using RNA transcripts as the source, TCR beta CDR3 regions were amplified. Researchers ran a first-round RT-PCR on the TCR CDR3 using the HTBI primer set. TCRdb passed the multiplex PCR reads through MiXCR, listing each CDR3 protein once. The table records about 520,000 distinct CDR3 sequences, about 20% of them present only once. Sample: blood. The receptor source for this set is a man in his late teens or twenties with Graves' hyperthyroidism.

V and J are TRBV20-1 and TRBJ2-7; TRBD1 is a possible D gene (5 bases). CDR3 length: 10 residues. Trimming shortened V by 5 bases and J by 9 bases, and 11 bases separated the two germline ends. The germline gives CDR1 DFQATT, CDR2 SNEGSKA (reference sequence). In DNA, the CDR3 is TGCAGTGCTGGACAAGATCGGCAGTACTTC. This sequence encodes CSAGQDRQYF.

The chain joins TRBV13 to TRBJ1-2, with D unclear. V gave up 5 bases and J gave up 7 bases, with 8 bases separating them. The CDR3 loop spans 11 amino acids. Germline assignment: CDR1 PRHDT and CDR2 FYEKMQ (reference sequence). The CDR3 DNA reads TGTGCCAGCAGCAGACGGGGTGGCTACACCTTC. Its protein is CASSRRGGYTF. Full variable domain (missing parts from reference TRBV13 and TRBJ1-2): AAGVIQSPRHLIKEKRETATLKCYPIPRHDTVYWYQQGPGQDPQFLISFYEKMQSDKGSIPDRFSAQQFSDYHSELNMSSLELGDSALYFCASSRRGGYTFGSGTRLTVV.

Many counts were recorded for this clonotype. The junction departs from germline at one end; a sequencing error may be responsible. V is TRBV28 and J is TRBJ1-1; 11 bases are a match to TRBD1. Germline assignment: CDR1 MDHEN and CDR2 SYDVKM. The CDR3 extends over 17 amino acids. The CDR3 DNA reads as TGTGCCAGCAGTCTATGGACAGGGGGCTTGAAGGGAACTGAAGCTTTCTTT. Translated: CASSLWTGGLKGTEAFF.

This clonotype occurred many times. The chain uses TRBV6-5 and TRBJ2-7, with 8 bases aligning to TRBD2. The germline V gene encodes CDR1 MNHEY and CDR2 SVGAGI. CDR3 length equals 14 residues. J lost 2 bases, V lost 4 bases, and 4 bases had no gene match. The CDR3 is CASSFGLATYEQYF. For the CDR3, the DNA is TGTGCCAGCAGTTTTGGACTAGCCACCTACGAGCAGTACTTC.

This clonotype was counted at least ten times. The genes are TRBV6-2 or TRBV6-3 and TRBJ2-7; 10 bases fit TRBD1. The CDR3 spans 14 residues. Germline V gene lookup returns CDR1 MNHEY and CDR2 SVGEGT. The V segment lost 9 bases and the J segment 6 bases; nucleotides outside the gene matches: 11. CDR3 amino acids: CASYRTGTGAEQYF. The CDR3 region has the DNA TGTGCCAGTTACCGAACCGGGACAGGGGCCGAGCAGTACTTC.

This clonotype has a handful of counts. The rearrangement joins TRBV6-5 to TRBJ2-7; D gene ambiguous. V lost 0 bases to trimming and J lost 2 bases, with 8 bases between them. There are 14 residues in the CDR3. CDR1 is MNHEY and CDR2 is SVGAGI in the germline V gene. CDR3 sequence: CASSYSLPTYEQYF. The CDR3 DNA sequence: TGTGCCAGCAGTTACTCGCTGCCTACCTACGAGCAGTACTTC.

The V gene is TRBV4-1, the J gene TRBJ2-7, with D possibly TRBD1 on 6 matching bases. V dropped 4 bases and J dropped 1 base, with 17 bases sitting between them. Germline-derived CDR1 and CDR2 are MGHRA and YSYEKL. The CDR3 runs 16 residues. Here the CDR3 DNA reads TGCGCCAGCAGCCCCGGCCGGGTAGGGGGTTCCTACGAGCAGTACTTC. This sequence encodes CASSPGRVGGSYEQYF.

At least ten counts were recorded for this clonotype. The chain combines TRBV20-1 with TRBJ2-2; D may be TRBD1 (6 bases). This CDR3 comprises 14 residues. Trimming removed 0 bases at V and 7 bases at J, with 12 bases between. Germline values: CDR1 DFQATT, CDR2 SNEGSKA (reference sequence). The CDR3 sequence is CSAREGADSGELFF. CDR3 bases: TGCAGTGCTAGAGAAGGGGCGGACAGCGGGGAGCTGTTTTTT.

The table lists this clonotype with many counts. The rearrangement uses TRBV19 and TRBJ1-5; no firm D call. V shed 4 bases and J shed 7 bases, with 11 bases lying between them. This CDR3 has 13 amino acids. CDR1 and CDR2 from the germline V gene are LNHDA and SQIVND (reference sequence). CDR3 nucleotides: TGTGCCAGTAGTACCTACAATGGACAGCCCCAGCATTTT. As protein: CASSTYNGQPQHF.

The CDR3 nucleotides read TGTGCCACCGGGGGACAGACGAACACTGAAGCTTTCTTT. This sequence encodes CATGGQTNTEAFF. This chain connects TRBV18 to TRBJ1-1, with TRBD1 identical over 7 bases. The CDR3 runs to 13 residues. V was clipped by 10 bases and J by 1 base; unmatched bases: 6. Germline lookup yields CDR1 KGHSH and CDR2 LQKENI.

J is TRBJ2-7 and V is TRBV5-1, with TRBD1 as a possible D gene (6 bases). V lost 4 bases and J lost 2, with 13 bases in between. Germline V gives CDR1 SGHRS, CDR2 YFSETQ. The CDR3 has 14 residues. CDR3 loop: CASSSRDIPYEQYF. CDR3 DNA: TGCGCCAGCAGCAGCCGGGACATACCCTACGAGCAGTACTTC.

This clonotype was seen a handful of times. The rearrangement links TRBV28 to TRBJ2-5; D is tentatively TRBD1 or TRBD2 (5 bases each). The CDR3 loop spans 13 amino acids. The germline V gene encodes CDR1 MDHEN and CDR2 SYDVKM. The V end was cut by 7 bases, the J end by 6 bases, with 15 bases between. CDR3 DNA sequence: TGTGCCAGCAAAGTCCAGGGAGATAAGACCCAGTACTTC. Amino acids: CASKVQGDKTQYF.

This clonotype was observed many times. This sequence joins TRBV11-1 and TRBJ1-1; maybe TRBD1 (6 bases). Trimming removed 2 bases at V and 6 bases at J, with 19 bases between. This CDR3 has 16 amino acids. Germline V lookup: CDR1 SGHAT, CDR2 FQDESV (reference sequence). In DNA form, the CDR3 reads TGTGCCAGCAGCTTAAATGGCGCCGCAGGGGAGGCTGAAGCTTTCTTT. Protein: CASSLNGAAGEAEAFF.

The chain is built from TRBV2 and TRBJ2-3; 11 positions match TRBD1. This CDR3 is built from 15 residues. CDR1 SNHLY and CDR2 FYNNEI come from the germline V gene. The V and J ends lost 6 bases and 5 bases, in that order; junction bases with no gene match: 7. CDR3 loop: CASRKLGTGGDTQYF. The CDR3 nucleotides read TGTGCCAGCAGAAAATTAGGGACAGGGGGAGATACGCAGTATTTT.